The TCR beta chain under discussion was sequenced for a study of response to subunit inactivated influenza vaccine. TCRdb itself ran the RT-PCR reads through MiXCR, one entry per CDR3 protein. The data show about half a million distinct CDR3 sequences, roughly 23% seen once. V dropped 4 bases and J dropped 4; count of bases not matched to a gene: 22. The CDR3 has 20 residues. Germline assignment: CDR1 SGHDT and CDR2 YYEEEE. The chain employs TRBV5-6 and TRBJ2-3, with 9 bases lining up with TRBD2. The sequencing here drew on CD4+ T cells sorted from PBMCs, taken more than 4 days after vaccination. This sequence was found in a man over 45 who received an inactivated influenza vaccine. CDR3 sequence reads: CASSTGVFAGGHPRADTQYF. The CDR3 DNA reads TGTGCCAGCAGCACCGGAGTTTTTGCGGGGGGGCATCCCAGGGCAGATACGCAGTATTTT.